The 26 T cell receptor beta chains presented below share a single source sample, sequenced in a study of blood T cell repertoires in COVID-19. The table came from immunoSEQ multiplex PCR; TCRdb's copy has only in-frame clones and leaves some out. The sample consists of 68,000 or so clones, about 85% of them appearing once. Sequences were obtained from peripheral blood. The receptors derive from a woman in her 50s with COVID-19, enrolled during active disease.

The chain combines TRBV11-1 with TRBJ2-3, with unresolved D. Trimming shortened V by 0 bases and J by 2 bases, and 6 bases separated the two germline ends. This CDR3 is built from 14 residues. CDR1 and CDR2 from the germline V gene are SGHAT and FQDESV (reference sequence). For the CDR3, the DNA is TGTGCCAGCAGCTTAGCCCACTACACAGATACGCAGTATTTT. Its protein product is CASSLAHYTDTQYF.

The chain has TRBV5-6 and TRBJ1-6, with D possibly TRBD1 on 5 matching bases. CDR3 size: 16 residues. Germline lookup yields CDR1 SGHDT and CDR2 YYEEEE. V lost 0 bases and J lost 2, with 9 bases in between. CDR3 sequence reads: CASSLGAGTYNSPLHF. The CDR3 region has the DNA TGTGCCAGCAGCTTGGGGGCAGGGACCTATAATTCACCCCTCCACTTT. Complete variable domain (other parts from reference TRBV5-6 and TRBJ1-6): DAGVTQSPTHLIKTRGQQVTLRCSPKSGHDTVSWYQQALGQGPQFIFQYYEEEERQRGNFPDRFSGHQFPNYSSELNVNALLLGDSALYLCASSLGAGTYNSPLHFGNGTRLTVT.

The chain has TRBV11-1 and TRBJ1-1; no definite D call. The CDR3 has 13 residues. V was pared by 10 bases and J by 5 bases, with 17 bases between. Germline V gene sequence: CDR1 SGHAT, CDR2 FQDESV (reference sequence). The CDR3 here is CATRKEPGTEAFF. CDR3 sequence (DNA): TGTGCCACGAGGAAGGAGCCGGGGACTGAAGCTTTCTTT.

The chain recombines TRBV30 with TRBJ2-3, with a tentative D call TRBD1 (5 bases). Germline lookup yields CDR1 GTSNPN and CDR2 SVGIG (reference sequence). CDR3 size: 11 residues. V was shortened by 8 bases and J by 8 bases, with 14 bases between the two germline ends. The CDR3 DNA is TGTGCCGTACCCGTAGGGGCTACGCAGTATTTT. This gives the protein CAVPVGATQYF.

CDR3 sequence (DNA): TGCGCCAGCAGTGAGTTAGGGGCGGGAGTGGTGGAGCTGTTTTTT. It is translated as CASSELGAGVVELFF. V gene TRBV10-2 combines with J gene TRBJ2-2, with 7 positions matching TRBD2. Per germline, CDR1 WSHSY and CDR2 SAAADI. The CDR3 runs 15 residues. Unmatched junction bases numbered 9, after V lost 1 base and J lost 10 bases.

V and J are TRBV5-4 and TRBJ2-2, with 11 bases aligning to TRBD2. CDR1 is SGHNT, CDR2 YYREEE, per germline (reference sequence). CDR3 length: 15 amino acids. V lost 4 bases to trimming and J lost 7 bases; unmatched junction nucleotides: 6. The CDR3 DNA is TGTGCCAGCAGCCCTAGCGGGAGGCGTATCGGGGAGCTGTTTTTT. It encodes CASSPSGRRIGELFF.

The chain combines TRBV7-9 with TRBJ1-5, with 7 bases fitting TRBD1. This CDR3 spans 15 amino acids. J lost 4 bases, V lost 5 bases, and 8 bases had no gene match. In germline, CDR1 is SEHNR, CDR2 FQNEAQ (reference sequence). CDR3 DNA sequence: TGTGCCAGCAGCCGCTGGGACAGAGTTAATCAGCCCCAGCATTTT. Residues: CASSRWDRVNQPQHF.

This chain links TRBV10-1 with TRBJ2-1, with D perhaps matching TRBD2 (6 bases). Germline assignment: CDR1 WNHNN and CDR2 SYGVQD (reference sequence). The CDR3 totals 15 residues. The V and J ends lost 0 bases and 10 bases respectively, with 16 bases between them. Here the CDR3 DNA reads TGCGCCAGCAGTGAGTCTAGGCGAGGGGCGGGAGAGCAGTTCTTC. Translating gives CASSESRRGAGEQFF.

This clone was detected a few times. The chain recombines TRBV28 with TRBJ1-6, with TRBD1 as a possible D gene (6 bases). Germline CDR1 is MDHEN and CDR2 is SYDVKM. The length of the CDR3 is 14 residues. V lost 11 bases and J lost 8, with 19 bases in between. The CDR3: CAAQGFSRDSPLHF. The CDR3 bases are TGTGCCGCCCAGGGGTTTAGTAGGGATTCACCCCTCCACTTT.

The chain carries TRBV19 and TRBJ2-7; possibly TRBD1 for D (6 bases). Looked up from germline, CDR1 is LNHDA and CDR2 is SQIVND (reference sequence). Trimming pared 6 bases from V and 0 bases from J, leaving 21 bases between. The CDR3 loop spans 17 amino acids. CDR3 in amino acids: CASSQDRSPINSYEQYF. The CDR3 bases are TGTGCCAGTAGCCAAGACAGGTCCCCAATCAACTCCTACGAGCAGTACTTC.

The V call is TRBV5-5, the J call TRBJ2-7, with 10 nucleotides matching TRBD1. The V and J ends lost 4 bases and 2 bases, in that order; junction bases with no gene match: 6. Germline values: CDR1 SGHKS, CDR2 YYEKEE (reference sequence). The CDR3 length is 15 residues. The CDR3 sequence: CASSPEGQGAYEQYF. CDR3 bases: TGTGCCAGCAGCCCGGAAGGACAGGGGGCCTACGAGCAGTACTTC.

This chain connects TRBV5-1 to TRBJ2-3, with TRBD2 identical over 8 bases. Losses at the gene ends were 2 bases for V and 2 bases for J; bases not matched to a gene: 4. The germline V gene has CDR1 SGHRS and CDR2 YFSETQ. CDR3 length: 15 amino acids. The CDR3 nucleotides are TGCGCCAGCAGCTTTAGAGCGGGAGACACAGATACGCAGTATTTT. The encoded protein is CASSFRAGDTDTQYF.

This chain links TRBV7-9 with TRBJ2-1, with 8 positions matching TRBD2. The CDR3 totals 15 residues. CDR1 SEHNR and CDR2 FQNEAQ come from the germline V gene (reference sequence). V shed 2 bases, J shed 10 bases, and the junction held 10 bases outside the gene matches. CDR3 amino acids: CASSLIAGPMEEQFF. CDR3 in DNA: TGTGCCAGCAGCTTAATAGCGGGGCCCATGGAAGAGCAGTTCTTC.

The chain combines TRBV5-4 with TRBJ2-6; 8 bases line up with TRBD1. Per the germline V gene, CDR1 is SGHNT and CDR2 is YYREEE (reference sequence). This CDR3 has 16 amino acids. J gave up 2 bases and V 4 bases, and 5 bases lay outside the gene matches. The CDR3 nucleotides read TGTGCCAGCAGCATACCAGGGGGCCCTGGGGCCAACGTCCTGACTTTC. It specifies CASSIPGGPGANVLTF.

The genes are TRBV14 and TRBJ2-7; unclear D gene. The V and J ends lost 6 bases and 0 bases respectively, with 3 bases between them. Per germline, CDR1 SGHDN and CDR2 FVKESK. This CDR3 has 11 residues. The CDR3 sequence: CASSYSYEQYF. The CDR3 DNA reads TGTGCCAGCAGTTACTCCTACGAGCAGTACTTC.

The rearrangement uses TRBV27 and TRBJ2-5, with D possibly matching TRBD2 (6 bases). The germline V gene encodes CDR1 MNHEY and CDR2 SMNVEV (reference sequence). This CDR3 is 15 amino acids long. V gave up 5 bases and J gave up 5 bases, with 18 bases separating them. The CDR3 DNA reads as TGTGCCAGCAGTCCCCCCCGACTAGTAGGCGAGACCCAGTACTTC. Its translation: CASSPPRLVGETQYF.

The V and J genes are TRBV14 and TRBJ1-1; the D gene is possibly TRBD1 (6 bases). The CDR3 extends over 13 amino acids. Germline assignment: CDR1 SGHDN and CDR2 FVKESK. V gave up 1 base and J gave up 4 bases, with 7 bases separating them. CDR3 loop: CASSQGGLTEAFF. In nucleotides, the CDR3 is TGTGCCAGCAGCCAAGGGGGGCTCACTGAAGCTTTCTTT.

The V gene is TRBV30, the J gene TRBJ1-4, with TRBD1 matching 9 bases. Germline trimming cut 2 bases from V and 6 bases from J; bases unmatched to any gene: 4. From germline, CDR1 is GTSNPN and CDR2 SVGIG (reference sequence). The CDR3 runs 14 residues. The CDR3 DNA reads TGTGCCTGGAGTATGTGGACAGGGGATGAAAAACTGTTTTTT. Its protein product is CAWSMWTGDEKLFF.

V gene TRBV3-1 (or the pseudogene TRBV3-2) combines with J gene TRBJ2-5; D possibly corresponds to TRBD1 (6 bases). V was shortened by 1 base and J by 5 bases, with 14 bases between the two germline ends. The CDR3 covers 15 residues. CDR1 is LGHDT and CDR2 is YNNKEL in the germline V gene (reference sequence). CDR3 loop: CASSQGDTRGETQYF. The CDR3 DNA follows: TGTGCCAGCAGCCAAGGGGACACTAGGGGGGAGACCCAGTACTTC.

The chain uses TRBV28 and TRBJ2-2; D is undetermined. The CDR3 runs to 12 residues. Per germline, CDR1 MDHEN and CDR2 SYDVKM. The V end lost 4 bases, the J end lost 6 bases, and 6 bases lay between the germline ends. The CDR3, as DNA: TGTGCCAGCAGTTCCTTTCCCGGGGAGCTGTTTTTT. Protein: CASSSFPGELFF. Supplemented by reference TRBV28 and TRBJ2-2, the full variable domain reads DVKVTQSSRYLVKRTGEKVFLECVQDMDHENMFWYRQDPGLGLRLIYFSYDVKMKEKGDIPEGYSVSREKKERFSLILESASTNQTSMYLCASSSFPGELFFGEGSRLTVL.

The chain links TRBV7-3 to TRBJ2-1; 8 positions match TRBD2. This CDR3 is 15 amino acids long. CDR1 SGHTA and CDR2 FQGTGA come from the germline V gene. Trimming cost V 5 bases and J 6 bases; bases outside gene matches: 9. This CDR3 is CASSPQSGRGNEQFF. The CDR3 DNA follows: TGTGCCAGCAGCCCCCAAAGCGGGAGAGGCAATGAGCAGTTCTTC.

The CDR3 DNA reads as TGTGCCAGCAGTTTATCTGGGACAGGGTCGTCCTACGAGCAGTACTTC. As protein: CASSLSGTGSSYEQYF. This sequence joins TRBV28 and TRBJ2-7; 9 bases map to TRBD1. This CDR3 has 16 residues. Per the germline V gene, CDR1 is MDHEN and CDR2 is SYDVKM. J gave up 1 base and V 1 base, and 5 bases lay outside the gene matches.

V is TRBV5-1 and J is TRBJ2-2, with D possibly matching TRBD2 (5 bases). The CDR3 is made up of 13 amino acids. CDR1 and CDR2 (germline): SGHRS, YFSETQ. Trimming left V 4 bases short and J 7 bases short, with 11 bases between. CDR3 amino acids: CASSRYEGGELFF. In nucleotides, the CDR3 is TGCGCCAGCAGCCGTTACGAGGGCGGGGAGCTGTTTTTT.

This chain links TRBV30 with TRBJ2-2, with D uncertain. Trimming cost V 3 bases and J 6 bases, with 17 bases left between them. CDR1 and CDR2 (germline): GTSNPN, SVGIG (reference sequence). The CDR3 has 15 amino acids. DNA for the CDR3: TGTGCCTGGAGCTCACTTTTGCTTATGTCCGGGGAGCTGTTTTTT. It is translated as CAWSSLLLMSGELFF.

The chain joins TRBV30 to TRBJ2-1, with TRBD1 matching over 7 bases. The CDR3 spans 14 residues. After removal of 0 bases from V and 9 bases from J, the junction contained 8 bases not matched to a gene. Looked up from germline, CDR1 is GTSNPN and CDR2 is SVGIG (reference sequence). CDR3 coding DNA: TGTGCCTGGAGTGTGGGCCAGGGGGTGGTTGAGCAGTTCTTC. Translating it yields CAWSVGQGVVEQFF.

The rearrangement links TRBV6-5 to TRBJ2-1; 8 bases map to TRBD2. Germline loops: CDR1 MNHEY, CDR2 SVGAGI. With 3 bases clipped from V and 5 bases from J, the junction kept 9 bases outside the gene matches. The CDR3 covers 16 residues. CDR3 sequence (DNA): TGTGCCAGCAGTTATCTGCCACTAGCGGTCGACAATGAGCAGTTCTTC. It yields the protein CASSYLPLAVDNEQFF.